These 5 T cell receptor beta chains came from one sample sequenced in a study of cytomegalovirus exposure and HLA in healthy donors. This PCR relied on a set of 60 Vbeta primers and 13 Jbeta primers. Using immunoSEQ multiplex PCR, the repertoire was profiled, and TCRdb retains in-frame clones only, with some absent. The sample contains 95,000 to 100,000 clones, under 85% of which appear only once. Sequencing was done on a sample of PBMCs. These receptors were taken from a man in his forties or fifties in good health and CMV-seronegative.

About this clone itself: Other DNA sequences of this sample code for an identical CDR3. V is TRBV4-1 and J is TRBJ2-4; 9 nucleotides match TRBD2. V lost 4 bases, J lost 7 bases, and 17 bases stayed unmatched. The germline V gene encodes CDR1 MGHRA and CDR2 YSYEKL. The length of the CDR3 is 18 residues. CDR3 nucleotides: TGCGCCAGCAGCCCCCAGGCTAGCGGGAATGCGCTGGGGAACATTCAGTACTTC. Residues: CASSPQASGNALGNIQYF.

The chain uses TRBV5-4 and TRBJ2-7; 7 nucleotides align to TRBD2. The V gene's germline CDR1 is SGHNT and CDR2 YYREEE (reference sequence). The CDR3 totals 14 residues. Germline trimming cut 2 bases from V and 4 bases from J; bases unmatched to any gene: 6. Written as DNA, the CDR3 is TGTGCCAGCAGCTTCGTCGGGAGGTCTTACGAGCAGTACTTC. It yields the protein CASSFVGRSYEQYF.

This chain joins TRBV19 and TRBJ2-3; D possibly corresponds to TRBD2 (6 bases). This CDR3 is built from 16 residues. CDR1 and CDR2 (germline): LNHDA, SQIVND (reference sequence). Trimming removed 5 bases at V and 1 base at J, with 16 bases between. CDR3 amino acids: CASSQDAGTRTDTQYF. In nucleotides, the CDR3 is TGTGCCAGTAGTCAAGACGCGGGGACGCGCACAGATACGCAGTATTTT.

This rearrangement joins TRBV9 to TRBJ2-1; unclear D gene. CDR1 is SGDLS, CDR2 YYNGEE, per germline. Trimming took 0 bases from V and 7 from J, leaving 5 bases between them. The CDR3 is 12 amino acids. The CDR3 DNA reads as TGTGCCAGCAGCGTAGTCGTGAATGAGCAGTTCTTC. It is translated as CASSVVVNEQFF.

The CDR3 sequence: CASSLFSDTPPEQYF. The CDR3 region has the DNA TGTGCCAGCAGCTTATTTAGTGACACCCCACCCGAGCAGTACTTC. This chain joins TRBV7-9 and TRBJ2-7; unclear D gene. The CDR3 length is 15 residues. Germline CDR1 is SEHNR and CDR2 is FQNEAQ (reference sequence). The V and J ends lost 2 bases and 6 bases respectively, with 17 bases between them.